These T cell receptor beta chains were read from a single sample in a study of blood T cell repertoires in COVID-19. The method was immunoSEQ multiplex PCR; TCRdb's version includes in-frame clones alone and lacks a portion of them. Here the sample spans hundreds of thousands of clones, approximately 88% being singletons. Sequencing was done on a sample of peripheral blood. All receptors derive from a woman aged 45 to 65 with COVID-19, enrolled during active disease. CDR3s include the opening cysteine and the closing phenylalanine or tryptophan. D genes are given only for firm matches. Some rows have no size entry. The others give once, few or many, or a class for an expanded clone.

J: TRBJ2-1
D: .
V: TRBV19
length: 16
size: once
DNA: TGTGCCAGTAGTATAATGGGGCGGGGTACCTACAATGAGCAGTTCTTC
CDR3: CASSIMGRGTYNEQFF

J: TRBJ2-7
D: .
V: TRBV6-6
length: 11
size: .
DNA: TGTGCCAGCAGTCCAGACTACGAGCAGTACTTC
CDR3: CASSPDYEQYF

J: TRBJ2-5
D: .
V: TRBV3-1/TRBV3-2
length: 16
size: .
DNA: TGTGCCAGCAGCCAAGTCGTGGGGGCTTACCAAGAGACCCAGTACTTC
CDR3: CASSQVVGAYQETQYF

J: TRBJ1-5
D: TRBD1
V: TRBV2
length: 15
size: .
DNA: TGTGCCAGCAGAGACAGGGGGAATAGCAATCAGCCCCAGCATTTT
CDR3: CASRDRGNSNQPQHF

J: TRBJ1-1
D: .
V: TRBV27
length: 15
size: .
DNA: TGTGCCAGCAGTGCAACAGGGTTTGCGAACACTGAAGCTTTCTTT
CDR3: CASSATGFANTEAFF

J: TRBJ1-2
D: .
V: TRBV3-1/TRBV3-2
length: 16
size: .
DNA: TGTGCCAGCAGCCAAGGGGCCGCGGGGTCTAACTATGGCTACACCTTC
CDR3: CASSQGAAGSNYGYTF

J: TRBJ1-5
D: TRBD1
V: TRBV20-1
length: 14
size: .
DNA: TGCAGTGCTAGTAGAGGGGGCGGCAATCAGCCCCAGCATTTT
CDR3: CSASRGGGNQPQHF

J: TRBJ2-7
D: TRBD1
V: TRBV30
length: 13
size: .
DNA: TGTGCCTGGAGTGGAGGGGGCCCCTACGAGCAGTACTTC
CDR3: CAWSGGGPYEQYF

J: TRBJ1-5
D: TRBD1
V: TRBV4-2
length: 17
size: many
DNA: TGTGCCAGCAGCCAAGGGTCAGGGGGAACGCCTGGTCAGCCCCAGCATTTT
CDR3: CASSQGSGGTPGQPQHF

J: TRBJ2-7
D: .
V: TRBV12-3/TRBV12-4
length: 12
size: .
DNA: TGTGCCAGCGGGGGGGCCGTTGGCGAGCAGTACTTC
CDR3: CASGGAVGEQYF

J: TRBJ2-3
D: .
V: TRBV7-9
length: 14
size: .
DNA: TGTGCCAGCAGCTTATCCACCAGCGCAGATACGCAGTATTTT
CDR3: CASSLSTSADTQYF

J: TRBJ2-7
D: TRBD2
V: TRBV20-1
length: 15
size: .
DNA: TGCAGTGCTAGTGCTGCGGGGGGCAACACCTACGAGCAGTACTTC
CDR3: CSASAAGGNTYEQYF

J: TRBJ2-1
D: TRBD1
V: TRBV5-1
length: 15
size: .
DNA: TGCGCCAGCAGTTCGCGGGACAGGGGAGGCGATGAGCAGTTCTTC
CDR3: CASSSRDRGGDEQFF